This TCR beta chain was found in a study of Ad26.COV2.S vaccination and SARS-CoV-2 variants. Across the whole study: The vaccine Ad26.COV2.S was put into the muscle once, or twice with 56 days between.

The V gene's germline CDR1 is SGHVS and CDR2 FQNEAQ. The CDR3 has 16 amino acids. V shed 2 bases and J shed 7 bases, with 20 bases lying between them. Comments on this clone: Antigen unknown.

Sequenced by immunoSEQ multiplex PCR; TCRdb stores in-frame clones only, minus some. The data show about 470,000 clones, roughly 91% seen once. Study-wide results and limits: Vaccine recipients had higher spike-specific TCR breadth than placebo recipients. Comparability of non-spike TCR breadth was observed across vaccine and placebo recipients.

This sample's treatment: around 19 received Ad26.COV2.S at low or high dose, single or two shots; about 5 received placebo; per-sample allocation not given. Material that was analyzed had been drawn on day 63 after the first vaccine or placebo injection. The sample consisted of peripheral blood, taken in a trial of Ad26.COV2.S vaccine versus placebo. The receptor's source is a person aged 18-65 years who received the Ad26.COV2.S COVID-19 vaccine or a placebo. The chain carries TRBV7-8 and TRBJ1-2; no clear D. The CDR3 loop is CASSLKERVLGVGYTF. As DNA, the CDR3 is TGTGCCAGCAGCTTAAAGGAACGGGTGCTTGGGGTTGGCTACACCTTC.